Following are 6 T cell receptor beta chains from one sample sequenced in a study of blood T cell repertoires in COVID-19. Clones were read by immunoSEQ multiplex PCR, and TCRdb kept only the in-frame ones, dropping some. In the table there are more than 150,000 clones, 86% of which are singletons. The sample comprised peripheral blood. The receptors were sampled from a man aged 70 or older with active or convalescent COVID-19.

This chain links TRBV13 with TRBJ2-3; tentative D call: TRBD2 (6 bases). Between the trimmed V and J ends, which lost 5 bases and 1 base, there was a span of 13 bases. Germline values: CDR1 PRHDT, CDR2 FYEKMQ (reference sequence). The CDR3 extends over 15 amino acids. Here the CDR3 reads CASSHPASGTDTQYF. In DNA, the CDR3 is TGTGCCAGCAGCCATCCGGCTAGCGGCACAGATACGCAGTATTTT.

The chain links TRBV27 to TRBJ2-2, with 12 nucleotides matching TRBD2. The V gene end was trimmed by 3 bases and the J gene end by 4 bases; junction bases not matched to a gene: 6. Germline CDR1 and CDR2: MNHEY and SMNVEV (reference sequence). The CDR3 totals 17 residues. This CDR3 reads CASSLPGLAGITGELFF. DNA of the CDR3: TGTGCCAGCAGTTTGCCGGGACTAGCGGGCATCACCGGGGAGCTGTTTTTT.

V and J are TRBV18 and TRBJ1-3; D gene ambiguous. From germline, CDR1 is KGHSH and CDR2 LQKENI. The V and J ends lost 1 base and 0 bases respectively, with 7 bases between them. The CDR3 contains 15 residues. The CDR3 DNA sequence: TGTGCCAGCTCACCACGCACAGCCTCTGGAAACACCATATATTTT. Protein product: CASSPRTASGNTIYF.

Here the CDR3 reads CASRRTGGASGELFF. Here the CDR3 DNA reads TGCGCCAGCAGGCGGACAGGGGGCGCTTCCGGGGAGCTGTTTTTT. V is TRBV5-1 and J is TRBJ2-2; 11 positions agree with TRBD1. V shed 5 bases, J shed 6 bases, and the junction held 6 bases outside the gene matches. This CDR3 contains 15 residues. The germline V gene encodes CDR1 SGHRS and CDR2 YFSETQ.

The chain is built from TRBV6-5 and TRBJ1-5; possible D gene TRBD1, 6 bases. CDR3 length equals 15 residues. V dropped 7 bases and J dropped 0 bases, with 13 bases sitting between them. Germline V gene sequence: CDR1 MNHEY, CDR2 SVGAGI. CDR3 coding DNA: TGTGCCAGCAAAGGGACACCCTATAGCAATCAGCCCCAGCATTTT. The encoded protein is CASKGTPYSNQPQHF.

This clone has only one observation. The V call is TRBV6-5, the J call TRBJ1-1; the D is unclear. The CDR3 sequence is 12 residues long. The V and J ends lost 8 bases and 4 bases respectively, with 11 bases between them. Germline V gene data show CDR1 as MNHEY and CDR2 as SVGAGI. CDR3 sequence reads: CASLTRGTEAFF. The CDR3 nucleotides read TGTGCCAGCCTTACCCGGGGCACTGAAGCTTTCTTT.